The 17 T cell receptor beta chains listed next were all sequenced from one sample in a study of radiotherapy plus CTLA-4 blockade in lung cancer. Sequencing used immunoSEQ multiplex PCR; TCRdb keeps in-frame clones, though not all of them. The sample contains tens of thousands of clones, approximately 83% of which appear only once. The specimen was peripheral blood, collected from a patient treated with radiotherapy plus ipilimumab. The receptors here all came from a human donor with non-small cell lung cancer who had a partial response to radiotherapy plus ipilimumab.

The rearrangement uses TRBV6-1 and TRBJ1-5; 9 bases align to TRBD1. V lost 6 bases, J lost 7 bases, and 4 bases stayed unmatched. The CDR3 length is 13 residues. Germline V CDR1 and CDR2: MNHNS, SASEGT. CDR3 protein: CASRGDREQPQHF. The CDR3 DNA reads as TGTGCCAGCAGAGGGGACAGGGAACAGCCCCAGCATTTT.

V usage is TRBV7-8 and J usage is TRBJ2-3; D possibly corresponds to TRBD1 (5 bases). The CDR3 length is 14 residues. Germline CDR1 reads SGHVS; CDR2 reads FQNEAQ. The V end was cut by 5 bases, the J end by 2 bases, with 11 bases between. CDR3 nucleotides: TGTGCCAGCAGCGGCAGGACATACACAGATACGCAGTATTTT. Translation: CASSGRTYTDTQYF.

This clone was picked up a small number of times. The chain uses TRBV10-1 and TRBJ2-7; 11 nucleotides agree with TRBD2. Germline CDR1 WNHNN, CDR2 SYGVQD (reference sequence). The CDR3 runs 16 residues. J was trimmed by 3 bases and V by 3 bases; bases with no gene match: 7. The CDR3 DNA sequence: TGCGCCAGCAGTGACGGACTAGCGGGTCCCATCTACGAGCAGTACTTC. Protein sequence: CASSDGLAGPIYEQYF.

This clone was seen once. This chain uses TRBV28 with TRBJ2-6, with TRBD1 identical over 9 bases. In germline, CDR1 is MDHEN, CDR2 SYDVKM. CDR3 length equals 20 residues. V dropped 1 base and J dropped 0; count of bases not matched to a gene: 10. The CDR3 sequence: CASSLFRDREALSGANVLTF. In DNA form, the CDR3 reads TGTGCCAGCAGTTTATTCCGGGACAGGGAAGCCCTCTCTGGGGCCAACGTCCTGACTTTC.

The rearrangement uses TRBV2 and TRBJ1-5; 7 bases agree with TRBD1. V lost 6 bases and J lost 2; bases outside the gene matches: 7. The germline V gene encodes CDR1 SNHLY and CDR2 FYNNEI. CDR3 length: 15 amino acids. DNA for the CDR3: TGTGCCAGCAGCGAGACAGGGTTAGGCAATCAGCCCCAGCATTTT. Translated: CASSETGLGNQPQHF.

The J gene is TRBJ1-1, the V gene TRBV19; weak D call: TRBD1 (5 bases). The CDR3 totals 16 residues. Germline V gives CDR1 LNHDA, CDR2 SQIVND (reference sequence). The germline V and J ends were trimmed by 3 bases and 1 base, with 15 bases remaining between them. The CDR3 reads CASSISIGRANTEAFF. DNA of the CDR3: TGTGCCAGTAGTATCTCTATAGGCAGGGCGAACACTGAAGCTTTCTTT.

The chain couples TRBV15 to TRBJ1-2; 7 bases are a match to TRBD1. This CDR3 is built from 13 residues. Trimming took 5 bases from V and 5 from J; bases not matched to a gene: 5. CDR1 and CDR2 (germline): LNHNV, YYDKDF (reference sequence). CDR3 loop: CATSETGDYGYTF. The CDR3 DNA reads as TGTGCCACCAGCGAAACAGGGGATTATGGCTACACCTTC. The whole variable domain, remainder taken from reference TRBV15 and TRBJ1-2, is DAMVIQNPRYQVTQFGKPVTLSCSQTLNHNVMYWYQQKSSQAPKLLFHYYDKDFNNEADTPDNFQSRRPNTSFCFLDIRSPGLGDTAMYLCATSETGDYGYTFGSGTRLTVV.

The rearrangement links TRBV9 to TRBJ2-2, with D possibly being TRBD2 (5 bases). Between the trimmed V and J ends, which lost 6 bases and 5 bases, there was a span of 11 bases. CDR1 is SGDLS and CDR2 is YYNGEE in the germline V gene. The CDR3 extends over 13 amino acids. CDR3 sequence reads: CASTLALTGELFF. As DNA, the CDR3 is TGTGCCAGCACGCTAGCCTTAACCGGGGAGCTGTTTTTT.

V usage is TRBV28 and J usage is TRBJ1-1; TRBD1 matches 9 bases. The CDR3 length is 15 residues. Trimming removed 8 bases from V and 5 bases from J; junction bases left unmatched: 12. Germline-derived CDR1 and CDR2 are MDHEN and SYDVKM. In DNA form, the CDR3 reads TGTGCCAGCGGCCGACAGGACAGGGGAGGTACTGAAGCTTTCTTT. Amino acids: CASGRQDRGGTEAFF.

This clone was observed a few times. V is TRBV5-1 and J is TRBJ2-3; 7 bases are shared with TRBD1. Germline CDR1 SGHRS, CDR2 YFSETQ. This CDR3 has 15 residues. V shed 4 bases and J 0 bases; nucleotides not matched to a gene: 5. The CDR3 loop reads CASSETGYSTDTQYF. CDR3 in DNA: TGCGCCAGCAGCGAGACAGGGTACAGCACAGATACGCAGTATTTT.

This clone was seen more than once but under ten times. The CDR3 bases are TGTGCCAGCTCATTCCAGGACGAGGGCACTGAAGCTTTCTTT. Its translation is CASSFQDEGTEAFF. This chain connects TRBV18 to TRBJ1-1; no firm D call. V was trimmed by 5 bases and J by 4 bases, leaving 14 bases between them. This CDR3 has 14 amino acids. CDR1 and CDR2 from the germline V gene are KGHSH and LQKENI.

This chain links TRBV28 with TRBJ2-1; 12 bases line up with TRBD1. Germline trimming cut 7 bases from V and 9 bases from J; bases unmatched to any gene: 10. This CDR3 has 15 amino acids. Looked up from germline, CDR1 is MDHEN and CDR2 is SYDVKM. The CDR3 nucleotides read TGTGCCAGCAACTTCGGGGGGACAGGGGGCGGTGAGCAGTTCTTC. The encoded protein is CASNFGGTGGGEQFF. The entire variable domain, with the rest obtained from reference TRBV28 and TRBJ2-1, is as follows: DVKVTQSSRYLVKRTGEKVFLECVQDMDHENMFWYRQDPGLGLRLIYFSYDVKMKEKGDIPEGYSVSREKKERFSLILESASTNQTSMYLCASNFGGTGGGEQFFGPGTRLTVL.

In its sample, this clone was seen a few times. J is TRBJ2-3 and V is TRBV5-1; 7 bases align to TRBD1. J was trimmed by 1 base and V by 6 bases; bases with no gene match: 5. This CDR3 has 14 residues. Germline CDR1 and CDR2: SGHRS and YFSETQ. The CDR3 DNA reads TGCGCCAGCAAAGACAGGGTCCGCACAGATACGCAGTATTTT. This translates into CASKDRVRTDTQYF.

CDR3 DNA sequence: TGTGCCAGCAGCTTGGCCCGGTACAATGAGCAGTTCTTC. Translated: CASSLARYNEQFF. The rearrangement uses TRBV5-5 and TRBJ2-1; D is undetermined. The CDR3 is 13 amino acids. Germline CDR1 is SGHKS and CDR2 is YYEKEE (reference sequence). V was trimmed by 0 bases and J by 4 bases, leaving 5 bases between them.

The genes are TRBV6-1 and TRBJ2-1, with TRBD1 matching 8 bases. This CDR3 is built from 15 residues. Unmatched junction bases numbered 7, after V lost 5 bases and J lost 4 bases. In germline, CDR1 is MNHNS, CDR2 SASEGT. The CDR3 region is CASSPGTGGYNEQFF. The CDR3 DNA is TGTGCCAGCAGTCCCGGGACAGGAGGATACAATGAGCAGTTCTTC.

The J gene is TRBJ1-1, the V gene TRBV6-5; D not resolved. Germline CDR1 and CDR2: MNHEY and SVGAGI. This CDR3 is built from 13 residues. V gave up 6 bases and J gave up 7 bases, with 15 bases separating them. This CDR3 is CASSRGAVGEAFF. As DNA, the CDR3 is TGTGCCAGCAGCCGGGGTGCAGTAGGTGAAGCTTTCTTT.

V usage is TRBV6-1 and J usage is TRBJ2-7; 12 nucleotides line up with TRBD2. This CDR3 comprises 15 residues. Losses at the gene ends were 5 bases for V and 4 bases for J; bases not matched to a gene: 6. The germline V gene encodes CDR1 MNHNS and CDR2 SASEGT. The CDR3 DNA is TGTGCCAGCAGTACCACCGGGACTAGCGGGTACGAGCAGTACTTC. This gives the protein CASSTTGTSGYEQYF.